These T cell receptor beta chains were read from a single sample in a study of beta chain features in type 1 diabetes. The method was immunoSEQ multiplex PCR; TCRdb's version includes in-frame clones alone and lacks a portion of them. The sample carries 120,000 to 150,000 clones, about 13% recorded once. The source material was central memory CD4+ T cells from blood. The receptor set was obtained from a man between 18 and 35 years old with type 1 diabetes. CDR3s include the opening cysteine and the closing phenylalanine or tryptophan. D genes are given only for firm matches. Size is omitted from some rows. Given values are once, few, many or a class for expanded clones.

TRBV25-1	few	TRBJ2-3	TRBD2	CASSELTSGFTDTQYF	TGTGCCAGCAGTGAGTTGACTAGCGGTTTCACAGATACGCAGTATTTT
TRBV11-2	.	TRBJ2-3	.	CASRGANTDTQYF	TGTGCCAGCCGCGGGGCCAATACAGATACGCAGTATTTT
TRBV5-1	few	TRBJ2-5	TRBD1	CASSAGQGETQYF	TGCGCCAGCAGCGCTGGACAGGGTGAGACCCAGTACTTC
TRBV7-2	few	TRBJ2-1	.	CASSSSRSSYNEQFF	TGTGCCAGCAGCTCATCACGAAGCTCCTACAATGAGCAGTTCTTC
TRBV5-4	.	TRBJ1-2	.	CASRAEGGYTF	TGTGCCAGCAGGGCGGAGGGTGGCTACACCTTC
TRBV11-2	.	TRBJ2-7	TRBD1	CASSGTAAYEQYF	TGTGCCAGCAGCGGGACAGCTGCCTACGAGCAGTACTTC
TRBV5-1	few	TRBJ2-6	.	CASSRGTAYPSGANVLTF	TGCGCCAGCAGCCGCGGGACAGCCTATCCGTCTGGGGCCAACGTCCTGACTTTC
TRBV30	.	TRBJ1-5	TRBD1	CAWSVQQGASQPQHF	TGTGCCTGGAGTGTACAACAGGGGGCAAGTCAGCCCCAGCATTTT
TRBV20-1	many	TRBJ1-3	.	CSASSGNTIYF	TGCAGTGCTAGCTCTGGAAACACCATATATTTT
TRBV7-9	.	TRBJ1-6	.	CASSLTDNSPLHF	TGTGCCAGCAGTTTGACAGATAATTCACCCCTCCACTTT
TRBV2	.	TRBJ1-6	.	CASSDPWGDRNSPLHF	TGTGCCAGCAGTGATCCCTGGGGGGATCGAAATTCACCCCTCCACTTT
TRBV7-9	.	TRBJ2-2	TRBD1	CASTPGQVNTGELFF	TGTGCCAGCACCCCGGGACAGGTTAACACCGGGGAGCTGTTTTTT
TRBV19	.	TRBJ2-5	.	CASSGAAGEGKTQYF	TGTGCCAGTAGTGGGGCCGCTGGGGAAGGAAAGACCCAGTACTTC
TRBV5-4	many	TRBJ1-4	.	CASSADRTTNEKLFF	TGTGCCAGCAGTGCCGACAGAACAACTAATGAAAAACTGTTTTTT
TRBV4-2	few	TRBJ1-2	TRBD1	CASSQDFTGVGYGYTF	TGTGCCAGCAGCCAAGATTTCACAGGGGTAGGGTATGGCTACACCTTC
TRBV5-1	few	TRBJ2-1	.	CASSFTGSWDEQFF	TGCGCCAGCAGCTTTACGGGATCCTGGGATGAGCAGTTCTTC
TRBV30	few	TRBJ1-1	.	CAWRGQMNTEAFF	TGTGCCTGGCGAGGACAAATGAACACTGAAGCTTTCTTT
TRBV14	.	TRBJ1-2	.	CASSQDGRARLYTF	TGTGCCAGCAGCCAAGATGGGAGAGCTAGGCTCTACACCTTC
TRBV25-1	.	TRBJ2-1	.	CASSEPGFNEQFF	TGTGCCAGCAGTGAACCGGGATTTAATGAGCAGTTCTTC
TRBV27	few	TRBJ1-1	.	CASVLRGDLPPEAFF	TGTGCCAGCGTTTTAAGAGGGGATTTACCCCCTGAAGCTTTCTTT
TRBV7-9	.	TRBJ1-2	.	CASSQYREITLSYTF	TGTGCCAGCAGCCAGTACAGGGAAATCACCCTAAGCTACACCTTC
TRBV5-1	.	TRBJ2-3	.	CASSLTRAPTDTQYF	TGCGCCAGCAGCTTGACCAGGGCACCCACAGATACGCAGTATTTT
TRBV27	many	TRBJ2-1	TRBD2	CASSLSAPEKRGGHNEQFF	TGTGCCAGCAGTTTATCGGCCCCAGAAAAACGGGGGGGCCACAATGAGCAGTTCTTC
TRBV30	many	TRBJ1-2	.	CAWSALRGTYGYTF	TGTGCCTGGAGTGCACTGCGAGGGACCTATGGCTACACCTTC
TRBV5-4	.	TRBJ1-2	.	CASRDERSNYGYTF	TGTGCCAGCAGAGATGAACGTTCTAACTATGGCTACACCTTC
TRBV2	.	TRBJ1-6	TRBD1	CASRRGQGDVSSPLHF	TGTGCCAGCAGGAGAGGACAGGGGGACGTTAGTTCACCCCTCCACTTT
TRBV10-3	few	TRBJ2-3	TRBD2	CAISDWLAGTTDTQYF	TGTGCCATCAGTGATTGGCTAGCGGGGACCACAGATACGCAGTATTTT
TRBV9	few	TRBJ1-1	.	CASSVMEGGGEAFF	TGTGCCAGCAGCGTAATGGAGGGGGGAGGTGAAGCTTTCTTT
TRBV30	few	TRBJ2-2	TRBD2	CACYTGTTHTGELFF	TGTGCCTGCTACACCGGGACTACCCACACCGGGGAGCTGTTTTTT
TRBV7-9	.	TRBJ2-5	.	CASSLVMGEAHRQETQYF	TGTGCCAGCAGCTTAGTAATGGGGGAAGCCCACCGCCAAGAGACCCAGTACTTC
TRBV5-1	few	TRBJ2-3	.	CASSLANGGTDTQYF	TGCGCCAGCAGCTTGGCTAATGGGGGCACAGATACGCAGTATTTT
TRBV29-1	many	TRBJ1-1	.	CSVGKGLNTEAFF	TGCAGCGTTGGGAAAGGGTTGAACACTGAAGCTTTCTTT
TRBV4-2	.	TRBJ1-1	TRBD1	CASSLSDRALSAFF	TGTGCCAGCAGCCTATCAGACAGGGCCCTGTCCGCTTTCTTT
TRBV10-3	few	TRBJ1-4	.	CAIGGSNEKLFF	TGTGCCATCGGGGGGTCTAATGAAAAACTGTTTTTT
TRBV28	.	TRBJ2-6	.	CASSLLANSGANVLTF	TGTGCCAGCAGTTTATTGGCTAACTCTGGGGCCAACGTCCTGACTTTC
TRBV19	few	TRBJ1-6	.	CASMGRHQVGNSPLHF	TGTGCCAGTATGGGGCGACACCAGGTTGGGAATTCACCCCTCCACTTT
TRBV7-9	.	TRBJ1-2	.	CASSIGTSLNYGYTF	TGTGCCAGCAGCATTGGGACCTCACTGAACTATGGCTACACCTTC
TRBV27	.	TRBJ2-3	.	CASSFQGSTDTQYF	TGTGCCAGCAGTTTTCAAGGTAGCACAGATACGCAGTATTTT
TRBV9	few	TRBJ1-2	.	CASSVGSESNYGYTF	TGTGCCAGCAGCGTAGGGTCTGAAAGTAACTATGGCTACACCTTC
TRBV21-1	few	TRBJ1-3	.	CASITGYSGNTIYF	TGTGCCAGCATCACAGGGTACTCTGGAAACACCATATATTTT
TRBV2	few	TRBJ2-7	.	CASMRLVSSYEQYF	TGTGCCAGCATGCGACTGGTGAGCTCCTACGAGCAGTACTTC
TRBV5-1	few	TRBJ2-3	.	CASSEGNTQYF	TGCGCCAGCTCCGAGGGGAATACGCAGTATTTT
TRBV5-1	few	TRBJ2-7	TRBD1	CASSLVSSGQVYF	TGCGCCAGCAGCTTGGTATCGTCGGGACAGGTCTACTTC
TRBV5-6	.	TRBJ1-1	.	CASSLTGTNTEAFF	TGTGCCAGCAGCTTGACAGGGACCAACACTGAAGCTTTCTTT
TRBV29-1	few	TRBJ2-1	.	CSVGQRALYNEQFF	TGCAGCGTTGGACAGCGGGCCCTATACAATGAGCAGTTCTTC
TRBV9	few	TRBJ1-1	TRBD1	CASSRGQASDTEAFF	TGTGCCAGCAGCCGGGGACAGGCATCGGACACTGAAGCTTTCTTT
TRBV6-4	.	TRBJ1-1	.	CATASRGRAFF	TGTGCCACTGCGAGTCGCGGCCGAGCTTTCTTT
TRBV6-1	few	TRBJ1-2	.	CASTRGGDGYGYTF	TGTGCCAGCACACGGGGAGGGGATGGGTATGGCTACACCTTC